Presented here are 17 T cell receptor beta chains from one specimen sequenced in a study of blood T cell repertoires in COVID-19. Sequencing was performed with immunoSEQ multiplex PCR; in TCRdb, only in-frame clones are kept and a portion is missing. This table has roughly 320,000 clones, 85% to 90% appearing once. Sequencing was performed on PBMCs or T cells enriched from blood (not recorded which). These receptors were collected from a man aged 30 to 45 who had recovered from COVID-19.

This chain connects TRBV3-1 (or the pseudogene TRBV3-2) to TRBJ1-4; D is perhaps TRBD1 (5 bases). V dropped 0 bases and J dropped 10 bases, with 18 bases sitting between them. CDR3 size: 16 residues. Germline assignment: CDR1 LGHDT and CDR2 YNNKEL (reference sequence). The CDR3 DNA is TGTGCCAGCAGCCAAGAAAGGAGCGGGCAGGGTCGAAAACTGTTTTTT. Translated: CASSQERSGQGRKLFF.

This sequence joins TRBV11-2 and TRBJ2-7; D is unresolved. The germline V gene encodes CDR1 SGHAT and CDR2 FQNNGV. The V gene lost 8 bases and the J gene lost 4 bases, with 12 bases spanning the gap. The CDR3 is made up of 12 amino acids. The CDR3 spells CASGSAAYEQYF. CDR3 sequence (DNA): TGTGCCAGCGGGTCTGCGGCGTACGAGCAGTACTTC.

About this clone: Other nucleotide sequences from this sample produce the same CDR3. V gene TRBV6-5 combines with J gene TRBJ1-1, with TRBD1 as a possible D gene (6 bases). CDR1 and CDR2 (germline): MNHEY, SVGAGI. Trimming pared 6 bases from V and 5 bases from J, leaving 10 bases between. This CDR3 region has 12 residues. CDR3 loop: CASSIRGTEAFF. The CDR3 DNA reads as TGTGCCAGCAGCATCAGGGGTACTGAAGCTTTCTTT.

V is TRBV5-1 and J is TRBJ1-2, with D perhaps matching TRBD1 (6 bases). The germline gives CDR1 SGHRS, CDR2 YFSETQ. V shed 0 bases and J shed 2 bases, with 20 bases lying between them. This CDR3 region has 18 residues. CDR3 protein: CASSLDRVLGESNYGYTF. The DNA of the CDR3 is TGCGCCAGCAGCTTGGACAGGGTTCTGGGGGAGTCGAACTATGGCTACACCTTC. The whole variable domain, remainder taken from reference TRBV5-1 and TRBJ1-2, is KAGVTQTPRYLIKTRGQQVTLSCSPISGHRSVSWYQQTPGQGLQFLFEYFSETQRNKGNFPGRFSGRQFSNSRSEMNVSTLELGDSALYLCASSLDRVLGESNYGYTFGSGTRLTVV.

The chain links TRBV7-9 to TRBJ1-1; 8 bases line up with TRBD1. J was trimmed by 5 bases and V by 5 bases; bases with no gene match: 13. CDR1 and CDR2 from the germline V gene are SEHNR and FQNEAQ (reference sequence). The CDR3 sequence is 16 residues long. CDR3 amino acids: CASSPRPGTGRTEAFF. CDR3 bases: TGTGCCAGCAGCCCCCGTCCCGGGACAGGTAGGACTGAAGCTTTCTTT.

The chain has TRBV24-1 and TRBJ1-3; the match to TRBD1 covers 8 bases. Germline V CDR1 and CDR2: KGHDR, SFDVKD. The CDR3 covers 18 residues. Trimming removed 12 bases from V and 5 bases from J; junction bases left unmatched: 23. CDR3 bases: TGTGCCCTAAGGATGGAGGACAGGGTGGGGACAGCTCGAAACACCATATATTTT. Protein sequence: CALRMEDRVGTARNTIYF.

The chain carries TRBV5-6 and TRBJ1-1, with 7 bases identical to TRBD1. Trimming took 4 bases from V and 6 from J; bases not matched to a gene: 12. This CDR3 spans 15 amino acids. CDR1 and CDR2 from the germline V gene are SGHDT and YYEEEE. CDR3: CASSLAPRDRAEAFF. CDR3 sequence (DNA): TGTGCCAGCAGCCTGGCGCCCCGGGACAGAGCTGAAGCTTTCTTT.

The chain joins TRBV24-1 to TRBJ2-2; 7 bases match TRBD1. The CDR3 extends over 16 amino acids. V shed 4 bases, J shed 1 base, and the junction held 5 bases outside the gene matches. The V gene's germline CDR1 is KGHDR and CDR2 SFDVKD. The CDR3 DNA follows: TGTGCCACCAGTGACCCTCGACAGGGGAACACCGGGGAGCTGTTTTTT. Protein: CATSDPRQGNTGELFF.

This clone was detected once. The chain couples TRBV7-9 to TRBJ2-3, with TRBD1 matching 10 bases. Unmatched junction bases numbered 5, after V lost 4 bases and J lost 4 bases. The CDR3 totals 15 residues. Germline CDR1 SEHNR, CDR2 FQNEAQ (reference sequence). The CDR3 DNA sequence: TGTGCCAGCAGCTCGGACAGGGGGGCAGCAGATACGCAGTATTTT. It yields the protein CASSSDRGAADTQYF. Supplemented by reference TRBV7-9 and TRBJ2-3, the full variable domain reads DTGVSQNPRHKITKRGQNVTFRCDPISEHNRLYWYRQTLGQGPEFLTYFQNEAQLEKSRLLSDRFSAERPKGSFSTLEIQRTEQGDSAMYLCASSSDRGAADTQYFGPGTRLTVL.

The genes are TRBV7-2 and TRBJ2-5; TRBD1 is a possible D gene (5 bases). Germline V gene lookup returns CDR1 SGHTA and CDR2 FQGNSA. The CDR3 loop spans 17 amino acids. Trimming left V 1 base short and J 5 bases short, with 20 bases between. The CDR3 reads CASSLEGAYYEGETQYF. CDR3 sequence (DNA): TGTGCCAGCAGCTTAGAAGGGGCTTACTATGAAGGGGAGACCCAGTACTTC.

The J gene is TRBJ1-1, the V gene TRBV27, with TRBD1 identical over 8 bases. The V gene end was trimmed by 4 bases and the J gene end by 6 bases; junction bases not matched to a gene: 10. The CDR3 is made up of 15 amino acids. Germline loops: CDR1 MNHEY, CDR2 SMNVEV (reference sequence). This chain's CDR3 is CASSSGGARKPEAFF. DNA for the CDR3: TGTGCCAGCAGTTCAGGGGGCGCGAGGAAGCCTGAAGCTTTCTTT.

The chain carries TRBV5-1 and TRBJ1-2; D is ambiguous. Germline V gene data show CDR1 as SGHRS and CDR2 as YFSETQ. Trimming left V 5 bases short and J 0 bases short, with 11 bases between. This CDR3 has 14 amino acids. The CDR3 is CASRVDGTNYGYTF. The CDR3, as DNA: TGCGCCAGCAGAGTCGACGGGACTAACTATGGCTACACCTTC.

The chain has TRBV6-2 or TRBV6-3 and TRBJ1-2, with 9 nucleotides matching TRBD1. CDR3 size: 14 residues. The V segment lost 0 bases and the J segment 8 bases; nucleotides outside the gene matches: 4. The germline V gene encodes CDR1 MNHEY and CDR2 SVGEGT. CDR3: CASSYSGTGLGYTF. The CDR3 DNA reads TGTGCCAGCAGTTACTCGGGGACAGGGTTGGGCTACACCTTC.

This clone has only a few counts. The chain employs TRBV28 and TRBJ1-2; 9 bases are shared with TRBD1. The CDR3 spans 16 residues. CDR1 is MDHEN and CDR2 is SYDVKM in the germline V gene. Trimming took 6 bases from V and 2 from J; bases not matched to a gene: 10. The CDR3 DNA follows: TGTGCCAGCAGCCCCGACGGGACAGGGCGGAACTATGGCTACACCTTC. Protein sequence: CASSPDGTGRNYGYTF.

J is TRBJ2-3 and V is TRBV11-2; maybe TRBD2 (5 bases). This CDR3 is built from 13 residues. Germline CDR1 is SGHAT and CDR2 is FQNNGV. V dropped 11 bases and J dropped 2 bases, with 14 bases sitting between them. DNA for the CDR3: TGTGCCGCGGGCCTAACTAACACAGATACGCAGTATTTT. Its translation: CAAGLTNTDTQYF.

The J gene is TRBJ1-5, the V gene TRBV4-1; D gene uncertain. Trimming shortened V by 1 base and J by 10 bases, and 17 bases separated the two germline ends. Germline-derived CDR1 and CDR2 are MGHRA and YSYEKL. This CDR3 has 15 amino acids. CDR3 loop: CASSQGYDSRDPQHF. The CDR3 bases are TGCGCCAGCAGCCAAGGGTACGATTCCCGGGATCCCCAGCATTTT.

This chain joins TRBV2 and TRBJ2-5, with D possibly matching TRBD2 (5 bases). With 7 bases removed from V and 5 bases from J, the gap between germline ends came to 20 bases. The CDR3 has 15 residues. The germline V gene encodes CDR1 SNHLY and CDR2 FYNNEI. CDR3 bases: TGTGCCAGCATTCCTCCCCTCGGGGTGGGTGAGACCCAGTACTTC. It encodes CASIPPLGVGETQYF.